What follows are 27 T cell receptor beta chains derived from one specimen sequenced in a study of CD8 T cells in ankylosing spondylitis. Study-level results: Characteristic of ankylosing spondylitis blood, it appeared, was a TCR beta motif comprising eight highly homologous variants.

TCRdb recomputed calls from the 5' RACE reads with MiXCR, one row per CDR3 protein. The repertoire holds around 480,000 distinct CDR3 sequences, with 17% as singletons. The antigens for these receptors are not known. Sequencing was done on a sample of blood, either unsorted or a sorted T cell fraction (not recorded which). The receptors derive from a male donor with ankylosing spondylitis.

The rearrangement links TRBV28 to TRBJ2-1; D is undetermined. CDR1 and CDR2 from the germline V gene are MDHEN and SYDVKM. The V and J ends lost 6 bases and 7 bases respectively, with 10 bases between them. The length of the CDR3 is 12 residues. The DNA of the CDR3 is TGTGCCAGCAGGGCTAGGGCAAATGAGCAGTTCTTC. Protein product: CASRARANEQFF.

Only a few counts were recorded for this clonotype. This chain connects TRBV3-1 to TRBJ2-3; no definite D call. This CDR3 region has 15 residues. Germline-derived CDR1 and CDR2 are LGHDT and YNNKEL (reference sequence). V lost 6 bases to trimming and J lost 0 bases, with 13 bases between them. The CDR3 DNA reads as TGTGCCAGCAGTCATAGGAGCTTTAGCACAGATACGCAGTATTTT. Protein: CASSHRSFSTDTQYF.

The CDR3 DNA follows: TGTGCCAGCAGCCAAGCCCCTAGCGGGGGAGAGCAGTTCTTC. As protein: CASSQAPSGGEQFF. The chain uses TRBV3-1 and TRBJ2-1; TRBD2 matches at 10 bases. With V trimmed by 1 base and J by 10 bases, 4 bases remained unmatched. This CDR3 is 14 amino acids long. Germline V gives CDR1 LGHDT, CDR2 YNNKEL (reference sequence).

This clonotype was detected a few times. The rearrangement joins TRBV6-5 to TRBJ2-7; TRBD1 matches at 9 bases. Germline V lookup: CDR1 MNHEY, CDR2 SVGAGI. The CDR3 has 15 residues. V was pared by 2 bases and J by 5 bases, with 7 bases of the junction left unmatched. CDR3 nucleotide sequence: TGTGCCAGCAGTTACCTCGGGACAGGGATGGACGAGCAGTACTTC. This translates into CASSYLGTGMDEQYF.

This clonotype has a handful of counts. J is TRBJ1-4 and V is TRBV11-2; D may be TRBD1 (5 bases). This CDR3 has 15 residues. Trimming left V 7 bases short and J 5 bases short, with 17 bases between. CDR1 SGHAT and CDR2 FQNNGV come from the germline V gene. The CDR3 DNA follows: TGTGCCAGCATGAGGAGAGGGACGGAGAATGAAAAACTGTTTTTT. This gives the protein CASMRRGTENEKLFF.

The chain joins TRBV11-3 to TRBJ2-6; D ambiguous. Per germline, CDR1 SGHNT and CDR2 YENEEA. V lost 3 bases, J lost 0 bases, and 9 bases lay in between. The CDR3 runs 16 residues. The CDR3 reads CASSFSIISGANVLTF. CDR3 coding DNA: TGTGCCAGCAGCTTTTCCATCATCTCTGGGGCCAACGTCCTGACTTTC.

V and J are TRBV4-2 and TRBJ2-1; D could derive from TRBD1 or TRBD2 (5 bases each). Germline-derived CDR1 and CDR2 are LGHNA and YNFKEQ. This CDR3 contains 15 residues. V was pared by 1 base and J by 5 bases, with 12 bases between. Here the CDR3 reads CASSQVRDGDNEQFF. CDR3 nucleotide sequence: TGTGCCAGCAGCCAAGTAAGGGACGGAGACAATGAGCAGTTCTTC.

This clonotype was seen more than once but under ten times. V usage is TRBV12-3 or TRBV12-4 and J usage is TRBJ2-3; D could derive from TRBD1 or TRBD2 (6 bases each). This CDR3 comprises 15 residues. V was clipped by 3 bases and J by 5 bases, with 15 bases between them. The CDR3 reads CASSFLGGRGDTQYF. CDR3 bases: TGTGCCAGCAGTTTCCTAGGGGGGCGGGGAGATACGCAGTATTTT.

This clonotype occurred a few times. The genes are TRBV4-3 and TRBJ2-7, with D perhaps given as TRBD1 or TRBD2 (5 bases each). Germline V lookup: CDR1 LGHNA, CDR2 YSLEER. The length of the CDR3 is 17 residues. V shed 0 bases and J shed 6 bases, with 21 bases lying between them. CDR3 protein: CASSQESAAGRVSEQYF. The DNA for the CDR3 is TGCGCCAGCAGCCAAGAATCCGCGGCAGGGCGGGTCTCCGAGCAGTACTTC.

This clonotype was seen a few times. The chain recombines TRBV25-1 with TRBJ1-4; perhaps TRBD1 as D (6 bases). With 4 bases removed from V and 0 bases from J, the gap between germline ends came to 15 bases. Germline CDR1 and CDR2: MGHDK and SYGVNS. CDR3 length: 17 residues. The DNA of the CDR3 is TGTGCCAGCAGTGTGAGGGGGGGTCGAGCAACTAATGAAAAACTGTTTTTT. This codes for CASSVRGGRATNEKLFF. The whole variable domain, remainder taken from reference TRBV25-1 and TRBJ1-4, is EADIYQTPRYLVIGTGKKITLECSQTMGHDKMYWYQQDPGMELHLIHYSYGVNSTEKGDLSSESTVSRIRTEHFPLTLESARPSHTSQYLCASSVRGGRATNEKLFFGSGTQLSVL.

This clonotype was observed a few times. J is TRBJ2-7 and V is TRBV20-1; a weak D match, TRBD2 (5 bases). The germline gives CDR1 DFQATT, CDR2 SNEGSKA (reference sequence). V gave up 6 bases and J gave up 1 base, with 16 bases separating them. This CDR3 comprises 14 residues. The CDR3 loop reads CSAGDLGRSYEQYF. For the CDR3, the DNA is TGCAGTGCGGGAGACTTGGGCCGGTCCTACGAGCAGTACTTC.

This clonotype has a handful of counts. The chain has TRBV30 and TRBJ2-5, with 7 bases that match TRBD2. Trimming took 1 base from V and 2 from J; bases not matched to a gene: 4. CDR3 length: 14 amino acids. Germline V gene sequence: CDR1 GTSNPN, CDR2 SVGIG (reference sequence). The CDR3 protein is CAWSGGGEQETQYF. The CDR3 DNA reads as TGTGCCTGGAGTGGGGGGGGAGAACAAGAGACCCAGTACTTC.

This chain connects TRBV5-1 to TRBJ1-6, with TRBD1 matching 10 bases. CDR3 size: 15 residues. V shed 0 bases and J 9 bases; nucleotides not matched to a gene: 3. Looked up from germline, CDR1 is SGHRS and CDR2 is YFSETQ. The chain's CDR3 is CASSLGRTGGSPLHF. The CDR3 DNA follows: TGCGCCAGCAGCTTGGGTCGGACAGGGGGTTCACCCCTCCACTTT.

The chain has TRBV30 and TRBJ1-1; D possibly corresponds to TRBD1 (5 bases). From germline, CDR1 is GTSNPN and CDR2 SVGIG (reference sequence). V was shortened by 4 bases and J by 0 bases, with 15 bases between the two germline ends. This CDR3 spans 15 amino acids. CDR3 sequence reads: CAWTKRGGMNTEAFF. CDR3 DNA sequence: TGTGCCTGGACCAAACGGGGCGGGATGAACACTGAAGCTTTCTTT. The entire variable domain, with the rest obtained from reference TRBV30 and TRBJ1-1, is as follows: SQTIHQWPATLVQPVGSPLSLECTVEGTSNPNLYWYRQAAGRGLQLLFYSVGIGQISSEVPQNLSASRPQDRQFILSSKKLLLSDSGFYLCAWTKRGGMNTEAFFGQGTRLTVV.

This rearrangement joins TRBV4-1 to TRBJ2-5; 12 nucleotides align to TRBD2. V lost 2 bases to trimming and J lost 4 bases; unmatched junction nucleotides: 2. Germline V lookup: CDR1 MGHRA, CDR2 YSYEKL. The CDR3 sequence is 15 residues long. This CDR3 is CASSQQTSGGETQYF. CDR3 in DNA: TGCGCCAGCAGCCAACAGACTAGCGGGGGAGAGACCCAGTACTTC.

The J gene is TRBJ1-1, the V gene TRBV6-1, with a tentative D call TRBD1 (5 bases). Trimming stripped 3 bases from V and 5 bases from J, with 13 bases between. The germline gives CDR1 MNHNS, CDR2 SASEGT. CDR3 length: 14 residues. Here the CDR3 DNA reads TGTGCCAGCAGTGACCAGACAGTATTGACTGAAGCTTTCTTT. Its protein is CASSDQTVLTEAFF.

This clonotype was observed a handful of times. The DNA for the CDR3 is TGTGCCACCAGTGACCCCACCGGACAGGGAACCCACAATGAGCAGTTCTTC. Its translation: CATSDPTGQGTHNEQFF. The rearrangement joins TRBV24-1 to TRBJ2-1; 8 positions agree with TRBD1. CDR1 KGHDR and CDR2 SFDVKD come from the germline V gene. J gave up 5 bases and V 4 bases, and 12 bases lay outside the gene matches. This CDR3 region has 17 residues.

This clonotype was detected a few times. The rearrangement joins TRBV10-2 to TRBJ1-1; TRBD1 matches 8 bases. The CDR3 has 12 amino acids. Germline V gives CDR1 WSHSY, CDR2 SAAADI. Germline trimming cut 5 bases from V and 9 bases from J; bases unmatched to any gene: 5. The CDR3 coding sequence is TGCGCCAGCAGTCCCGACAGGGGCAAAGCTTTCTTT. It encodes CASSPDRGKAFF.

The genes are TRBV4-3 and TRBJ2-7, with D possibly being TRBD2 (6 bases). Germline-derived CDR1 and CDR2 are LGHNA and YSLEER. Trimming took 2 bases from V and 0 from J, leaving 11 bases between them. The CDR3 covers 15 residues. Here the CDR3 reads CASSQYRLDSYEQYF. CDR3 DNA: TGCGCCAGCAGCCAATACCGACTAGACTCCTACGAGCAGTACTTC.

This clonotype has just a few counts. Written as DNA, the CDR3 is TGTGCCAGCAGCTTGCAGCCCCTGAACACCGGGGAGCTGTTTTTT. Amino acids: CASSLQPLNTGELFF. The chain carries TRBV7-2 and TRBJ2-2; D remains ambiguous. Trimming removed 3 bases from V and 1 base from J, with 9 bases in between. This CDR3 is 15 amino acids long. Per the germline V gene, CDR1 is SGHTA and CDR2 is FQGNSA. The whole variable domain, remainder taken from reference TRBV7-2 and TRBJ2-2, is GAGVSQSPSNKVTEKGKDVELRCDPISGHTALYWYRQSLGQGLEFLIYFQGNSAPDKSGLPSDRFSAERTGGSVSTLTIQRTQQEDSAVYLCASSLQPLNTGELFFGEGSRLTVL.

This clonotype occurred a few times. The chain links TRBV5-5 to TRBJ2-5; a possible D gene is TRBD2 (5 bases). There are 15 residues in the CDR3. Per the germline V gene, CDR1 is SGHKS and CDR2 is YYEKEE (reference sequence). V was trimmed by 2 bases and J by 4 bases, leaving 15 bases between them. The CDR3 loop is CASSFRGRVGETQYF. CDR3 nucleotide sequence: TGTGCCAGCAGCTTTAGAGGGCGCGTGGGAGAGACCCAGTACTTC.

In its sample, this clonotype was seen a few times. The rearrangement joins TRBV3-1 to TRBJ1-1; 7 nucleotides align to TRBD1. The CDR3 consists of 14 residues. Germline CDR1 is LGHDT and CDR2 is YNNKEL (reference sequence). V lost 0 bases to trimming and J lost 8 bases; unmatched junction nucleotides: 6. The CDR3 sequence is CASSQERDRTEAFF. As DNA, the CDR3 is TGTGCCAGCAGCCAAGAGAGGGACAGAACAGAAGCTTTCTTT.

V gene TRBV20-1 combines with J gene TRBJ2-7; 11 positions match TRBD2. With V trimmed by 4 bases and J by 2 bases, 4 bases remained unmatched. The CDR3 contains 14 residues. CDR1 is DFQATT and CDR2 is SNEGSKA in the germline V gene (reference sequence). The CDR3 region is CSATPSGGPYEQYF. CDR3 coding DNA: TGCAGTGCTACTCCTAGCGGGGGGCCCTACGAGCAGTACTTC.

This clonotype was counted between two and nine times. A much larger clone lies a single base off, so this may be a read error. The chain links TRBV12-3 or TRBV12-4 to TRBJ1-1; D unresolved. V lost 1 base to trimming and J lost 1 base, with 7 bases between them. This CDR3 has 14 amino acids. For the CDR3, the DNA is TGTGCCAGCAGTTTAGGGAAGACGAACACTGAAGCTTTCTTT. This translates into CASSLGKTNTEAFF.

This clonotype was observed a few times. The chain combines TRBV12-3 or TRBV12-4 with TRBJ2-3; 10 bases align to TRBD1. Germline trimming cut 6 bases from V and 4 bases from J; bases unmatched to any gene: 13. This CDR3 region has 17 residues. The CDR3 loop reads CASRSGTGAHSSDTQYF. In DNA form, the CDR3 reads TGTGCCAGCAGGTCCGGGACAGGGGCCCACTCTTCAGATACGCAGTATTTT.

There are a few counts of this clonotype. The chain recombines TRBV5-5 with TRBJ2-7; 10 positions agree with TRBD2. From germline, CDR1 is SGHKS and CDR2 YYEKEE (reference sequence). V lost 1 base and J lost 5; bases outside the gene matches: 6. The CDR3 runs 15 residues. CDR3 amino acids: CASSLRSSGGDEQYF. In DNA, the CDR3 is TGTGCCAGCAGCTTGCGTTCTAGCGGGGGCGACGAGCAGTACTTC.

For the CDR3, the DNA is TGTGCCAGCAGCTTGTTAACGGGGGGGAACCAAAATGAGCAGTTCTTC. It encodes CASSLLTGGNQNEQFF. The chain couples TRBV5-6 to TRBJ2-1; 8 bases are a match to TRBD2. CDR3 length equals 16 residues. Germline CDR1 is SGHDT and CDR2 is YYEEEE. V shed 1 base, J shed 7 bases, and the junction held 10 bases outside the gene matches.